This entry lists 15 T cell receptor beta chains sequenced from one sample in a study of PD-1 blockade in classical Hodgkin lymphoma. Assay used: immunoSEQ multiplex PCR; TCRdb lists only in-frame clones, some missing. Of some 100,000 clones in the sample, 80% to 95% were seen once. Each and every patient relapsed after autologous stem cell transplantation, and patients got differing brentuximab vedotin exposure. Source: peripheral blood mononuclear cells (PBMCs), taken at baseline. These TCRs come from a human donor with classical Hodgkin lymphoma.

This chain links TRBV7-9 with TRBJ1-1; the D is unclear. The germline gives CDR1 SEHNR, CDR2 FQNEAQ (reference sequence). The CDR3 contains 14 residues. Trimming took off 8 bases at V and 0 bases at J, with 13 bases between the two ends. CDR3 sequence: CASVYSGLNTEAFF. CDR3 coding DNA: TGTGCCAGCGTTTATTCCGGTTTGAACACTGAAGCTTTCTTT.

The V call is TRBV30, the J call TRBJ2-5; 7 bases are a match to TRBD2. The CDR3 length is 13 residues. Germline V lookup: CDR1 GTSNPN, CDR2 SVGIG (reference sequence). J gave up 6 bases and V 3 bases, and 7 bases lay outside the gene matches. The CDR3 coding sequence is TGTGCCTGGAGACCGGGGGGAACGAAGACCCAGTACTTC. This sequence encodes CAWRPGGTKTQYF.

This CDR3 is CASSSPINSYNEQFF. For the CDR3, the DNA is TGTGCCAGCAGTTCGCCTATTAACTCCTACAATGAGCAGTTCTTC. The rearrangement uses TRBV27 and TRBJ2-1; D ambiguous. The germline CDR1 and CDR2 sequences are MNHEY and SMNVEV (reference sequence). The CDR3 sequence is 15 residues long. Trimming stripped 4 bases from V and 0 bases from J, with 10 bases between.

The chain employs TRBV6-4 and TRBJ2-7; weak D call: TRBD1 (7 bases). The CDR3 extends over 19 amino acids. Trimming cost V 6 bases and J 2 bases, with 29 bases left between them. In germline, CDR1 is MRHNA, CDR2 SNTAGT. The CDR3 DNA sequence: TGTGCCAGCAGCGGACCAGGGGGGCGGAGGATACCTACCCCCTACGAGCAGTACTTC. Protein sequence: CASSGPGGRRIPTPYEQYF.

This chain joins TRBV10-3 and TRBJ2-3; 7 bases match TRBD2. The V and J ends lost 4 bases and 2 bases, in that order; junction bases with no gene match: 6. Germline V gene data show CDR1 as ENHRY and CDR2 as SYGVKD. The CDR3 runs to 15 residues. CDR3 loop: CAISVSGRHTDTQYF. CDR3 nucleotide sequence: TGTGCCATCAGTGTTAGCGGGCGCCACACAGATACGCAGTATTTT.

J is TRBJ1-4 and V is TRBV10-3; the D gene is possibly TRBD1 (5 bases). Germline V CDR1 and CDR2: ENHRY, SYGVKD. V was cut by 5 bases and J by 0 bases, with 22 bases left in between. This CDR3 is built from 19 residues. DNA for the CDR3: TGTGCCATCAGTTCTTCACGGTTATTCGGGGGGACAACTAATGAAAAACTGTTTTTT. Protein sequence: CAISSSRLFGGTTNEKLFF.

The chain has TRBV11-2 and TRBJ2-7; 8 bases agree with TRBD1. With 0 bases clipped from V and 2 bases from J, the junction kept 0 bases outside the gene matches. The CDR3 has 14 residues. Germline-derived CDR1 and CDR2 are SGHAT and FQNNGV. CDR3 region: CASSLEQGAYEQYF. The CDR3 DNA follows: TGTGCCAGCAGCTTAGAACAGGGGGCCTACGAGCAGTACTTC.

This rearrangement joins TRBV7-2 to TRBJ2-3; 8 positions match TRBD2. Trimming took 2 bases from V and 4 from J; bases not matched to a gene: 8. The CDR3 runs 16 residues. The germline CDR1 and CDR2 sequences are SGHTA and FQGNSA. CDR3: CASSLLSGIRADTQYF. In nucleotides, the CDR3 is TGTGCCAGCAGCTTACTTAGCGGGATTAGGGCAGATACGCAGTATTTT.

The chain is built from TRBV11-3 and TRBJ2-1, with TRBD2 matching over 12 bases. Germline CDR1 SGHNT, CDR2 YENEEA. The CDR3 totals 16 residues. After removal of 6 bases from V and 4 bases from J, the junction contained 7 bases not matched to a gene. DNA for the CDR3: TGTGCCAGCAGTCTCCTAGCGGGAGGGGTGTACAATGAGCAGTTCTTC. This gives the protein CASSLLAGGVYNEQFF.

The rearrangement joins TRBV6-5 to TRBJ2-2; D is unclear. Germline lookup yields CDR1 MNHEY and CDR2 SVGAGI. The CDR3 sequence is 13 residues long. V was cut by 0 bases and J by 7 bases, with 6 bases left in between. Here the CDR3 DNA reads TGTGCCAGCAGTTACTCGGGCGGCGGGGAGCTGTTTTTT. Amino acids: CASSYSGGGELFF.

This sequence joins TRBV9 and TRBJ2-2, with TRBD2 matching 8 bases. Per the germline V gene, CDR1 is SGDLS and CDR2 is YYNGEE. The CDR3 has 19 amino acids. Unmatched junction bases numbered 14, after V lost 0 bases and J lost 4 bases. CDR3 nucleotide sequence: TGTGCCAGCAGCGTAGCTACTTCCCCTAGCGGGCGGGGCACCGGGGAGCTGTTTTTT. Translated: CASSVATSPSGRGTGELFF.

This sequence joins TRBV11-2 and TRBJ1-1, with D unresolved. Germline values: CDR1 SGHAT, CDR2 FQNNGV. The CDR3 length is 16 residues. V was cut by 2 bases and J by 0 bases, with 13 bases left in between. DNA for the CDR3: TGTGCCAGCAGCTTACGGGTGGCGGGGATGAACACTGAAGCTTTCTTT. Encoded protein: CASSLRVAGMNTEAFF.

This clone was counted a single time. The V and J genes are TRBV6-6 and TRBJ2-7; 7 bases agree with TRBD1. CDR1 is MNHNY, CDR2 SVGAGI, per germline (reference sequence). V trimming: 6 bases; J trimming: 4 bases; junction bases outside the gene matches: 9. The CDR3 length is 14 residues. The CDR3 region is CASSPTGIGYEQYF. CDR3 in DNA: TGTGCCAGCAGCCCGACAGGGATCGGGTACGAGCAGTACTTC.

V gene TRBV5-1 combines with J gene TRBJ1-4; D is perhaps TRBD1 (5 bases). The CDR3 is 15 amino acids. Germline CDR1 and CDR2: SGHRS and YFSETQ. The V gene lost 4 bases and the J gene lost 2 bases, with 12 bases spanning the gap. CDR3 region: CASSLEGSTNEKLFF. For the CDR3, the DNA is TGCGCCAGCAGCCTAGAGGGGTCGACTAATGAAAAACTGTTTTTT. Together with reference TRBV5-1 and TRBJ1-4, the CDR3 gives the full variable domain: KAGVTQTPRYLIKTRGQQVTLSCSPISGHRSVSWYQQTPGQGLQFLFEYFSETQRNKGNFPGRFSGRQFSNSRSEMNVSTLELGDSALYLCASSLEGSTNEKLFFGSGTQLSVL.

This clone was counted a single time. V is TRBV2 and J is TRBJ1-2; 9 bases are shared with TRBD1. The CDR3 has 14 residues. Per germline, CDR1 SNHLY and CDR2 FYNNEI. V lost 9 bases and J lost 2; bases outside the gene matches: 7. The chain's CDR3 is CARLQDRGNYGYTF. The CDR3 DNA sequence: TGTGCCAGACTTCAAGACAGGGGGAACTATGGCTACACCTTC.